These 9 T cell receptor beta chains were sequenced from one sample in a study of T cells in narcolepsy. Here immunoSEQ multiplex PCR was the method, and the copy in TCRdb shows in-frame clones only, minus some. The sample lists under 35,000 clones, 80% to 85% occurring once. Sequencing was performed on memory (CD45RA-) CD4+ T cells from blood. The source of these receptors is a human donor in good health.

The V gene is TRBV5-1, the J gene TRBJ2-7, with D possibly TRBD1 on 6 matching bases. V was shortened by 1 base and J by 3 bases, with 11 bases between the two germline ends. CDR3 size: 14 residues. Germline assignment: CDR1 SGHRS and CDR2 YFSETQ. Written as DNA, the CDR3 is TGCGCCAGCAGCTTGACAGGGTCGGACTACGAGCAGTACTTC. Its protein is CASSLTGSDYEQYF.

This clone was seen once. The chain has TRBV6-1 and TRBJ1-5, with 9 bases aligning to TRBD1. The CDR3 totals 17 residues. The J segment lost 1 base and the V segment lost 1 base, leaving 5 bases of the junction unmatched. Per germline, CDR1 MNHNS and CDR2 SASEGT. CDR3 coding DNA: TGTGCCAGCAGTGAAGGGGACAGGGTCGGCAGCAATCAGCCCCAGCATTTT. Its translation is CASSEGDRVGSNQPQHF.

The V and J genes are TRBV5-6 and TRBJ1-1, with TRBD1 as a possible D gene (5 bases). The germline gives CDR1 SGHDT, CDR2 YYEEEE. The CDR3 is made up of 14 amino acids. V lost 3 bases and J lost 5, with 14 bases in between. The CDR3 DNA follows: TGTGCCAGCAGCTCAGGGTGGAGGGGAACTGAAGCTTTCTTT. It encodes CASSSGWRGTEAFF.

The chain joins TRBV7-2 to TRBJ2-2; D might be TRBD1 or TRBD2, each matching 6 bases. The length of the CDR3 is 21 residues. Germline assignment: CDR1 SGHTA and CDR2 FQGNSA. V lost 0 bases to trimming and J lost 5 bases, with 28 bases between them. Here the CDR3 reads CASSLAPSGQGPPGRTGELFF. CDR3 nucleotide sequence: TGTGCCAGCAGCTTAGCCCCAAGCGGGCAGGGGCCCCCCGGGCGGACCGGGGAGCTGTTTTTT. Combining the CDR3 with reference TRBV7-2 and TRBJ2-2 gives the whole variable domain GAGVSQSPSNKVTEKGKDVELRCDPISGHTALYWYRQSLGQGLEFLIYFQGNSAPDKSGLPSDRFSAERTGGSVSTLTIQRTQQEDSAVYLCASSLAPSGQGPPGRTGELFFGEGSRLTVL.

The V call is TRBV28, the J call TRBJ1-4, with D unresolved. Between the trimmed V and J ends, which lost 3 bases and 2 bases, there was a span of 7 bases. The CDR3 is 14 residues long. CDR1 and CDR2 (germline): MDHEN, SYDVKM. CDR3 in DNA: TGTGCCAGCAGTTTGATACAGACTAATGAAAAACTGTTTTTT. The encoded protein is CASSLIQTNEKLFF.

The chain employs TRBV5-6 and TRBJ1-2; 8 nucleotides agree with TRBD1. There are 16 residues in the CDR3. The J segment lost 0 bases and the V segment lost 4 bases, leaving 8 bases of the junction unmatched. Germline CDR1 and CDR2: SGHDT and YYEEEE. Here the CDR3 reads CASSPTGTGTNYGYTF. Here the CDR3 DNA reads TGTGCCAGCAGCCCCACCGGGACAGGCACTAACTATGGCTACACCTTC.

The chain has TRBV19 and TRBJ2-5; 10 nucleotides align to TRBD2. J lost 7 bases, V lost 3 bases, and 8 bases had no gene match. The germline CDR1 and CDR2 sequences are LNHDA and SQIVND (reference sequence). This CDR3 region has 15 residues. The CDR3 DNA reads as TGTGCCAGTAGTATTTCGAGCGGGGGGGTAGGGACCCAGTACTTC. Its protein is CASSISSGGVGTQYF.

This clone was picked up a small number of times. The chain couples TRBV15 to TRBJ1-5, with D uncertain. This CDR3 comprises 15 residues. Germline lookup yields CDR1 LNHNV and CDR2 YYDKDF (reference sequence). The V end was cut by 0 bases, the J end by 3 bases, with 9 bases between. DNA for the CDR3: TGTGCCACCAGCAGAGATCAAAGGGCCAATCAGCCCCAGCATTTT. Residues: CATSRDQRANQPQHF.

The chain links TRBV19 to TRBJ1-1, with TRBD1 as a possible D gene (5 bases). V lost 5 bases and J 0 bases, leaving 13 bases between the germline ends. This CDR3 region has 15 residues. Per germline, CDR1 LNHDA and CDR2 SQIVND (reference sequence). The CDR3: CASSPSRAMNTEAFF. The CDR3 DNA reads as TGTGCCAGTAGTCCTTCCAGGGCTATGAACACTGAAGCTTTCTTT.